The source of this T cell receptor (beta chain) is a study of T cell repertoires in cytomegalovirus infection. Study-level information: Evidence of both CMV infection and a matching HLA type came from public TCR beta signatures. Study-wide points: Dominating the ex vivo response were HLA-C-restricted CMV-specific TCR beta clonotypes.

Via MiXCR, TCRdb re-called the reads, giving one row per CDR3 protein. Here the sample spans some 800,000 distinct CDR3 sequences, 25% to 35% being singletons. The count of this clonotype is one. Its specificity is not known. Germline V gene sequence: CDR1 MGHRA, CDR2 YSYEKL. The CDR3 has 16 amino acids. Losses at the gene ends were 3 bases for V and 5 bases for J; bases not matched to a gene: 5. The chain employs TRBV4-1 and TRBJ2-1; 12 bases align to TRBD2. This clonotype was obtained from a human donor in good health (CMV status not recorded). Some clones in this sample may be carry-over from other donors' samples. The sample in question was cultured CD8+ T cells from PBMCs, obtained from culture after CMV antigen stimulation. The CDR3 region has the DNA TGCGCCAGCAGCCATGGACTAGCGGGGAGAGACAATGAGCAGTTCTTC. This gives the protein CASSHGLAGRDNEQFF.